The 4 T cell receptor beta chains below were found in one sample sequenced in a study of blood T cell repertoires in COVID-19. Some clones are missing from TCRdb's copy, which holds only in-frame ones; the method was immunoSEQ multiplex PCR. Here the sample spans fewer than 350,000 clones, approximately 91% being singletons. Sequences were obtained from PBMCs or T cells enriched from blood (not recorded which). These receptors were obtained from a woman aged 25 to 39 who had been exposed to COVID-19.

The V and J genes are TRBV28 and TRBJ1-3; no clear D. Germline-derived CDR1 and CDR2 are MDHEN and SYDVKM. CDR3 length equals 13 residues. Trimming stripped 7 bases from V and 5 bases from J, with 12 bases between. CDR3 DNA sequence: TGTGCCAGCACTCCAGGATCTAGAAACACCATATATTTT. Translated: CASTPGSRNTIYF.

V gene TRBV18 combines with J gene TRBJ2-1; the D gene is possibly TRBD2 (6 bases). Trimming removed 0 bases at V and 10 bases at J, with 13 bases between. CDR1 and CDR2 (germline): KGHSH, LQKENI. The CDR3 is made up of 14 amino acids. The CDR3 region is CASSPPTGVGEQFF. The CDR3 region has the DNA TGTGCCAGCTCACCACCGACGGGAGTTGGGGAGCAGTTCTTC.

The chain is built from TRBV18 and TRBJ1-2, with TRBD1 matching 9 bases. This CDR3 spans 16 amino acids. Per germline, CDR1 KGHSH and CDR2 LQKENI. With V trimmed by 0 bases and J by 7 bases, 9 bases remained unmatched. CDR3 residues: CASSPPIITGGLGYTF. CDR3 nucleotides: TGTGCCAGCTCACCACCGATTATCACAGGGGGCCTTGGCTACACCTTC.

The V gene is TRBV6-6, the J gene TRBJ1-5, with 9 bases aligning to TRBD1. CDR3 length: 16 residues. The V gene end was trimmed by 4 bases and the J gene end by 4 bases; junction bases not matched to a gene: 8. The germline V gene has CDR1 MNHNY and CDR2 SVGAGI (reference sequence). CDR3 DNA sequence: TGTGCCAGCAGTTTAAGACAGGGGGAGGCAAATCAGCCCCAGCATTTT. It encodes CASSLRQGEANQPQHF.